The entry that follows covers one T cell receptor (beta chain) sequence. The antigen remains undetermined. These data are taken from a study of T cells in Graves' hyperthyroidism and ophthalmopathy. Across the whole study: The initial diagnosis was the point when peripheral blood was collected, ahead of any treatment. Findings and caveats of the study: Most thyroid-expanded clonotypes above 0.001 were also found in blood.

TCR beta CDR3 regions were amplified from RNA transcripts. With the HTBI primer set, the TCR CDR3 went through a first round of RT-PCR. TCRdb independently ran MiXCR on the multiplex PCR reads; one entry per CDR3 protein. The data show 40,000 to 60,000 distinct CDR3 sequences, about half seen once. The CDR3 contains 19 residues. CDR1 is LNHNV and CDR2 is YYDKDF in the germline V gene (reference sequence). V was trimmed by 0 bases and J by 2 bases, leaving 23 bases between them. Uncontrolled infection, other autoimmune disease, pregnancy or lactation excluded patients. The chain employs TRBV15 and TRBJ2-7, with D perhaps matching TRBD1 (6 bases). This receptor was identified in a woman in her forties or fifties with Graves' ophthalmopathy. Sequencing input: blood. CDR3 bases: TGTGCCACCAGCAGAGATCTCCTTGGGACAAAACATCGCCCCTACGAGCAGTACTTC. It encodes CATSRDLLGTKHRPYEQYF.